This is a list of T cell receptor beta chains from one sample in a study of T cells in tumors after PD-1 blockade. Using immunoSEQ multiplex PCR, the repertoire was profiled, and TCRdb retains in-frame clones only, with some absent. Among roughly 19,000 clones listed, over 75% were seen once. Sequenced here: PBMCs, sampled after anti-PD-1 therapy. The receptors come from a human donor with advanced basal cell or squamous cell carcinoma (not recorded which). Both conserved end residues are part of each CDR3. A D gene is named only where the DNA matches it firmly. Clone size is not always given. Where it is, it says once, few, many or a class for expanded clones.

DNA: TGTGCCAGCTCACGGGGCTACGAGCAGTACTTC
CDR3: CASSRGYEQYF
J: TRBJ2-7
size: few
D: .
V: TRBV18

DNA: TGTGCCAGCAAAAATAGCGGGACCTACAATGAGCAGTTCTTC
CDR3: CASKNSGTYNEQFF
J: TRBJ2-1
size: .
D: TRBD2
V: TRBV2

DNA: TGTGCCAGTAGTTTGGGTCGCAATCAGCCCCAGCATTTT
CDR3: CASSLGRNQPQHF
J: TRBJ1-5
size: .
D: .
V: TRBV19

DNA: TGTGCCAGCTCACTCGGGGGGTCCGAAGCTTTCTTT
CDR3: CASSLGGSEAFF
J: TRBJ1-1
size: .
D: .
V: TRBV18

DNA: TGTGCCAGCAGCCCAGTGACAGCTGTCCTGACTTTC
CDR3: CASSPVTAVLTF
J: TRBJ2-6
size: .
D: .
V: TRBV7-8

DNA: TGTGCCAGCAGTTCGTATGACACTCTAGATCTCCACTTT
CDR3: CASSSYDTLDLHF
J: TRBJ1-6
size: .
D: .
V: TRBV28

DNA: TGTGCCAGCAGCCATGCTGACGGGGGTAGCGGCTACACCTTC
CDR3: CASSHADGGSGYTF
J: TRBJ1-2
size: few
D: .
V: TRBV4-2

DNA: TGTGCCAGCAGCTCCCAATCGTCGATCTCTGGGGCCAACGTCCTGACTTTC
CDR3: CASSSQSSISGANVLTF
J: TRBJ2-6
size: .
D: .
V: TRBV7-2

DNA: TGTGCCACCAGCAGAGATGATACGTGGGAGACCCAGTACTTC
CDR3: CATSRDDTWETQYF
J: TRBJ2-5
size: .
D: .
V: TRBV15

DNA: TGTGCCAGCAGTTTCAGGGTAGATGGTATGGACGAGCAGTACTTC
CDR3: CASSFRVDGMDEQYF
J: TRBJ2-7
size: .
D: .
V: TRBV27

DNA: TGTGCCAGCAGTCAATGGACAGGGGGAAAAGATACGCAGTATTTT
CDR3: CASSQWTGGKDTQYF
J: TRBJ2-3
size: .
D: TRBD1
V: TRBV7-3

DNA: TGTGCCAGCAGCTTGGTAACTAGCGGGAGGAGCACAGATACGCAGTATTTT
CDR3: CASSLVTSGRSTDTQYF
J: TRBJ2-3
size: .
D: TRBD2
V: TRBV5-8

DNA: TGTGCCAGCAGTCCGACTAGCTCCCACAATGAGCAGTTCTTC
CDR3: CASSPTSSHNEQFF
J: TRBJ2-1
size: .
D: TRBD2
V: TRBV28

DNA: TGTGCCAGCCTTGCCTATAGGGATAACACTGAAGCTTTCTTT
CDR3: CASLAYRDNTEAFF
J: TRBJ1-1
size: .
D: .
V: TRBV25-1

DNA: TGTGCCAGTAGTATAGGACCCCTTGAACACAATGAGCAGTTCTTC
CDR3: CASSIGPLEHNEQFF
J: TRBJ2-1
size: .
D: .
V: TRBV19

DNA: TGTGCCATCAGCGGGGACGGGAGCTCCTATAATTCACCCCTCCACTTT
CDR3: CAISGDGSSYNSPLHF
J: TRBJ1-6
size: .
D: .
V: TRBV10-3

DNA: TGTGCCAGCAGCCTGGCCGGGGTGAACACTGAGGCTTTCTTT
CDR3: CASSLAGVNTEAFF
J: TRBJ1-1
size: .
D: .
V: TRBV11-3

DNA: TGTGCCAGCAGTTTAGGGTACACTGAAGCTTTCTTT
CDR3: CASSLGYTEAFF
J: TRBJ1-1
size: .
D: .
V: TRBV28

DNA: TGTGCCAGCAGCCAACGACCGGGACACTGGTCTGCTTTCACCTACGAGCAGTACTTC
CDR3: CASSQRPGHWSAFTYEQYF
J: TRBJ2-7
size: .
D: .
V: TRBV14

DNA: TGTGCCAACCGCACCCCCCCCGGGGCCCTCTGTGAAAACACCATATATTTT
CDR3: CANRTPPGALCENTIYF
J: TRBJ1-3
size: .
D: .
V: TRBV5-6

DNA: TGCAGCGTAGAATTGGGACAGGATGAGACAGATACGCAGTATTTT
CDR3: CSVELGQDETDTQYF
J: TRBJ2-3
size: .
D: TRBD1
V: TRBV29-1

DNA: TGTGCCAGCAGCCTAATCAGCGGGAGAGGCGATGAGCAGTTCTTC
CDR3: CASSLISGRGDEQFF
J: TRBJ2-1
size: .
D: TRBD2
V: TRBV11-3

DNA: TGTGCCAGCAGTCCCCCCGGACTAGCGGGAGTGTACGAGCAGTACTTC
CDR3: CASSPPGLAGVYEQYF
J: TRBJ2-7
size: .
D: TRBD2
V: TRBV28

DNA: TGCGCCAGCAGCTTGGCCGCGGCAGTTAACTATGGCTACACCTTC
CDR3: CASSLAAAVNYGYTF
J: TRBJ1-2
size: .
D: .
V: TRBV5-1

DNA: TGTGCCAGCAGCCAAGATGCAGGGGGGGACAATCAGCCCCAGCATTTT
CDR3: CASSQDAGGDNQPQHF
J: TRBJ1-5
size: .
D: TRBD1
V: TRBV3-1/TRBV3-2

DNA: TGTGCCAGCAGTTACGAGCGGGGGGGAGGCACAGATACGCAGTATTTT
CDR3: CASSYERGGGTDTQYF
J: TRBJ2-3
size: .
D: TRBD2
V: TRBV6-2/TRBV6-3

DNA: TGCGCCAGCAGCCCACGAGGTTCCTACAATGAGCAGTTCTTC
CDR3: CASSPRGSYNEQFF
J: TRBJ2-1
size: .
D: .
V: TRBV5-1

DNA: TGCGCCAGCAGCTTGGCCGGGAACTATGGCTACACCTTC
CDR3: CASSLAGNYGYTF
J: TRBJ1-2
size: .
D: .
V: TRBV5-1

DNA: TGTGCCAGCAGCCCCGGGGGGTCCTACGAGCAGTACTTC
CDR3: CASSPGGSYEQYF
J: TRBJ2-7
size: .
D: TRBD2
V: TRBV13